This T cell receptor beta chain was profiled in a study of blood T cell repertoires in COVID-19 (TCRdb year 2020). General notes on the study: Samples from collaborators originated in the United States, Italy and Spain and spanned both the acute and convalescent phases of COVID-19. The material from the prospective study consisted of cDNA or gDNA derived from T cells, B-cell-depleted T cells, or PBMCs. Deeply sampled blood TCRbeta repertoires from subjects exposed to, actively infected with, or recovered from COVID-19 were included in the dataset. The repertoires were made available in a free public database intended to serve as a resource for research on the immune response to SARS-CoV-2. The samples were drawn from the first 160 participants of the ongoing ImmuneRACE study and from some 1,300 subjects provided by 6 global collaborators. The sample metadata nearly always contained a de-identified subject ID, COVID-19 status, age in years and sex. HLA class I and class II types, where available, came from metadata supplied by the sample provider rather than from assay-based typing.

Paper-wide results and their limitations: The quantity of clinical and demographic metadata differed by source and by participant and was supplied without curation.

A remark on this clone: What this receptor recognizes is not known. Base-call qualities are not available, and no considerably larger clone is one nucleotide away.

The immunoSEQ Assay, a bias-controlled multiplex PCR, was used to amplify TCRbeta CDR3 regions from genomic DNA. In the source study's methods: The number of nucleated cells in each sample was estimated from the amplification of reference gene primers within the assay. To quantify the absolute abundance of each unique TCRbeta CDR3 rearrangement, sequence reads were collapsed and filtered. For each sample, productive Simpson clonality was calculated as the square root of Simpson's diversity index across productive rearrangements. The table comes from immuneACCESS by way of TCRdb, which keeps in-frame sequences with V and J called. Part of the clones is missing from these tables; in studies checked, under half for an unresolved V gene and the rest for unknown reasons. The D gene and trimming were derived from the DNA, and the V and J assignments and clone size from that table. For this sample the table gives about half a million clones, of which 89% were detected only once. Together, the top ten hold 0.75% to 0.9% of the sample.

One collaborating source in Seattle enrolled patients while the patients were actively infected and followed the patients over time throughout the course of disease. Each collaborating institution followed its own protocols to collect whole blood in K2EDTA tubes. For TCRbeta analysis, collaborator samples were shipped as frozen whole blood, as isolated PBMCs, or as DNA extracted from either sample type. The clonotype originates from a young man with COVID-19, enrolled during active disease. Sequenced material: peripheral blood.

The DNA is TGCGCCAGCAGCTTGGAAGTAGCGGGAGTTAGTGAGCAGTTCTTC. It translates as CASSLEVAGVSEQFF. The rearrangement combines TRBV5-1 with TRBJ2-1; the central 9 bases match TRBD2. The cysteine opens and the phenylalanine closes a CDR3 of 15 amino acids. The retained sequence is limited to the CDR3, 45 bases, with the frame set at the first base. V ends up 0 bases short and J 9 bases short, with an unmatched junction base count of 7. CDR1 and CDR2, per the germline V gene, are SGHRS and YFSETQ.